The clone carrying this T cell receptor beta chain was detected only a few times. The target antigen is unknown. These data originate in a study of human T cells and chemical hapten exposure. TCRdb itself ran the RACE reads through MiXCR, one entry per CDR3 protein. The data show 27,000 or so distinct CDR3 sequences, with around 10% seen just once and roughly 6.6% held by the top ten. Time point here: patch test 2, 6 weeks after DPC sensitization. Treatment given: therapeutic diphenylcyclopropenone sensitization with weekly scalp DPC. The study enrolled 18 to 70-year-old alopecia patients suitable for DPC. Germline-derived CDR1 and CDR2 are SNHLY and FYNNEI. The CDR3 runs to 16 residues. Trimming at V came to 3 bases and at J to 2 bases, leaving 5 bases not matched to a gene. Overall study results and limits: Sensitization with DPC brought no change to TCRs above 1 in 1000 in frequency.

The genes are TRBV2 and TRBJ2-1; 9 bases match TRBD1. The TCR was taken from a man younger than 40 with alopecia areata. Some clones in this sample may be carry-over from other donors' samples. The material was whole blood, obtained in connection with sensitization to the hapten diphenylcyclopropenone (DPC). This CDR3 is CASSEETGGAYNEQFF. Here the CDR3 DNA reads TGTGCCAGCAGTGAGGAAACAGGGGGCGCCTACAATGAGCAGTTCTTC.